The 14 T cell receptor beta chains listed next were all sequenced from one sample in a study of blood T cell repertoires in COVID-19. Using immunoSEQ multiplex PCR, the repertoire was profiled, and TCRdb retains in-frame clones only, with some absent. Altogether 100,000 to 150,000 clones are present, around 89% being singletons, with the ten largest covering roughly 4%. The sequencing sample was made of peripheral blood. These receptor sequences come from a man in his fifties or sixties with COVID-19, enrolled during active disease.

The V and J genes are TRBV4-3 and TRBJ1-2, with TRBD1 as a possible D gene (5 bases). Per the germline V gene, CDR1 is LGHNA and CDR2 is YSLEER. V was clipped by 0 bases and J by 6 bases, with 23 bases between them. This CDR3 is built from 18 residues. The CDR3 region has the DNA TGCGCCAGCAGCCAAGAATTAAAGGGACTTTTATTATCTCATGGCTACACCTTC. This sequence encodes CASSQELKGLLLSHGYTF.

The rearrangement links TRBV6-5 to TRBJ2-7, with 7 bases matching TRBD1. V lost 0 bases and J lost 4; bases outside the gene matches: 6. Per the germline V gene, CDR1 is MNHEY and CDR2 is SVGAGI. This CDR3 has 15 amino acids. CDR3 bases: TGTGCCAGCAGTTACTCTGGACAGGAAACTTACGAGCAGTACTTC. This sequence encodes CASSYSGQETYEQYF.

The chain recombines TRBV5-1 with TRBJ2-2, with D perhaps matching TRBD1 (6 bases). The CDR3 totals 17 residues. Germline V gene data show CDR1 as SGHRS and CDR2 as YFSETQ. V lost 4 bases and J 1 base, leaving 17 bases between the germline ends. CDR3 nucleotides: TGCGCCAGCAGCGGTGGGGCCGGGACACTGAACACCGGGGAGCTGTTTTTT. Translated: CASSGGAGTLNTGELFF. Using reference TRBV5-1 and TRBJ2-2 for the parts outside the CDR3, the full variable domain is KAGVTQTPRYLIKTRGQQVTLSCSPISGHRSVSWYQQTPGQGLQFLFEYFSETQRNKGNFPGRFSGRQFSNSRSEMNVSTLELGDSALYLCASSGGAGTLNTGELFFGEGSRLTVL.

The CDR3 sequence: CASSLVGRGIEAFF. CDR3 DNA: TGTGCCAGCAGCTTAGTTGGCCGAGGGATTGAAGCTTTCTTT. V is TRBV11-2 and J is TRBJ1-1; D not resolved. Germline lookup yields CDR1 SGHAT and CDR2 FQNNGV. CDR3 size: 14 residues. V gave up 1 base and J gave up 7 bases, with 13 bases separating them.

The chain has TRBV29-1 and TRBJ1-2; TRBD1 might be the D (6 bases). The length of the CDR3 is 12 residues. V was pared by 5 bases and J by 3 bases, with 10 bases between. Germline V gives CDR1 SQVTM, CDR2 ANQGSEA. The CDR3 sequence is CSVKKGDYGYTF. In DNA, the CDR3 is TGCAGCGTTAAGAAGGGGGACTATGGCTACACCTTC.

This clone was found once. This chain joins TRBV5-6 and TRBJ1-5; D is unresolved. Germline CDR1 is SGHDT and CDR2 is YYEEEE. Trimming pared 2 bases from V and 4 bases from J, leaving 13 bases between. The CDR3 is made up of 15 amino acids. The CDR3 DNA reads as TGTGCCAGCAGCTTTTGGCCAACCAAAAATCAGCCCCAGCATTTT. As protein: CASSFWPTKNQPQHF.

CDR3: CASSGTPGQFYEQYF. The DNA of the CDR3 is TGCGCCAGCAGCGGAACCCCCGGACAATTCTACGAGCAGTACTTC. The rearrangement links TRBV5-1 to TRBJ2-7; D might be TRBD1 (5 bases). The CDR3 runs 15 residues. Germline V gene data show CDR1 as SGHRS and CDR2 as YFSETQ. V shed 4 bases and J shed 3 bases, with 17 bases lying between them.

The rearrangement links TRBV6-6 to TRBJ1-1, with D possibly TRBD1 on 6 matching bases. The germline V gene has CDR1 MNHNY and CDR2 SVGAGI (reference sequence). Trimming took off 5 bases at V and 2 bases at J, with 12 bases between the two ends. The CDR3 contains 14 residues. CDR3 nucleotide sequence: TGTGCCAGCAGTAAGGGGGACCACAACACTGAAGCTTTCTTT. This gives the protein CASSKGDHNTEAFF.

This clone was found a few times. V gene TRBV24-1 combines with J gene TRBJ2-1, with D possibly matching TRBD2 (5 bases). This CDR3 region has 14 residues. Germline V gives CDR1 KGHDR, CDR2 SFDVKD. Trimming took 4 bases from V and 4 from J, leaving 10 bases between them. CDR3 bases: TGTGCCACCAGTGAGAGCGGATTTTACAATGAGCAGTTCTTC. Translated, it gives CATSESGFYNEQFF.

V usage is TRBV11-2 and J usage is TRBJ2-7; 14 bases align to TRBD2. This CDR3 has 16 residues. Looked up from germline, CDR1 is SGHAT and CDR2 is FQNNGV. Unmatched junction bases numbered 2, after V lost 4 bases and J lost 0 bases. CDR3 coding DNA: TGTGCCAGCAGCTACGGGACTAGCGGGGGCTCCTACGAGCAGTACTTC. It specifies CASSYGTSGGSYEQYF.

The chain carries TRBV24-1 and TRBJ2-3, with a tentative D call TRBD2 (6 bases). Trimming stripped 3 bases from V and 2 bases from J, with 11 bases between. This CDR3 comprises 15 residues. CDR1 and CDR2 from the germline V gene are KGHDR and SFDVKD. CDR3: CATSDPGGDTDTQYF. CDR3 nucleotide sequence: TGTGCCACCAGTGATCCCGGCGGGGACACAGATACGCAGTATTTT.

The DNA of the CDR3 is TGTGCCATCAGTGACTCACAGGGGGTGGTGATCGGAGCTTTCTTT. This sequence encodes CAISDSQGVVIGAFF. The gene calls are TRBV10-3 and TRBJ1-1; 8 bases align to TRBD1. V was clipped by 3 bases and J by 10 bases; unmatched bases: 13. Germline V lookup: CDR1 ENHRY, CDR2 SYGVKD. This CDR3 region has 15 residues.

The CDR3 loop is CASSESNAGAYEQYF. The CDR3 nucleotides read TGCGCCAGCAGTGAGTCGAACGCGGGGGCCTACGAGCAGTACTTC. The J gene is TRBJ2-7, the V gene TRBV10-2; the match to TRBD2 covers 7 bases. The CDR3 runs 15 residues. The germline gives CDR1 WSHSY, CDR2 SAAADI. Germline trimming cut 0 bases from V and 2 bases from J; bases unmatched to any gene: 4.

The chain links TRBV18 to TRBJ2-2, with 7 bases identical to TRBD1. V dropped 6 bases and J dropped 3; count of bases not matched to a gene: 7. The CDR3 extends over 15 amino acids. Germline CDR1 and CDR2: KGHSH and LQKENI. Written as DNA, the CDR3 is TGTGCCAGCTCCCAGGGACAGTTGTACACCGGGGAGCTGTTTTTT. It specifies CASSQGQLYTGELFF.